The sample holds a few counts of the clone carrying this T cell receptor beta chain. TCRdb reanalysed the reads using MiXCR and keeps one entry per CDR3 protein. Of about 530,000 distinct CDR3 sequences in the sample, more than 25% were seen once. The data originate from a study of T cell repertoires in cytomegalovirus infection. Germline-derived CDR1 and CDR2 are SGHAT and FQNNGV. Trimming pared 4 bases from V and 0 bases from J, leaving 7 bases between. The CDR3 contains 14 residues. The source is a human donor in good health (CMV status not recorded). Some clones in this sample may be carry-over from other donors' samples. The sequencing input was PBMCs. The chain links TRBV11-2 to TRBJ2-1; the D is unclear. Written as DNA, the CDR3 is TGTGCCAGCAGCTCGCGGATCTCCTACAATGAGCAGTTCTTC. This encodes CASSSRISYNEQFF.